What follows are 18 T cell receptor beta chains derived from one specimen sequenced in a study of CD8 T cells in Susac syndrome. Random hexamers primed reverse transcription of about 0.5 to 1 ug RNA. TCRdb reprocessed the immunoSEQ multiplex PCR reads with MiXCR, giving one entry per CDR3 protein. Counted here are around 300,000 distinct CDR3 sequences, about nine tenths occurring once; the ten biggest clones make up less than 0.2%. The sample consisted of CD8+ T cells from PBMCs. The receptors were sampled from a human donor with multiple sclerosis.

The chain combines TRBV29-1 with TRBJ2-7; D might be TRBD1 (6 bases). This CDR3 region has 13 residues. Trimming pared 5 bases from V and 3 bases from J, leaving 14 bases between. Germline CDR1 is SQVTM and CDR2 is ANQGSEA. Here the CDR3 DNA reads TGCAGCGTTCTCCAGGACAGCCTCTACGAGCAGTACTTC. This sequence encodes CSVLQDSLYEQYF.

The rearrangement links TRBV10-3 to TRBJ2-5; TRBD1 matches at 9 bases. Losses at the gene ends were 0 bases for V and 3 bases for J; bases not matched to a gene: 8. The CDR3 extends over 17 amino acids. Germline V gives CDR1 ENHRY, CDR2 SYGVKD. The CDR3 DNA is TGTGCCATCAGTGAGTCACAGGGGGCAGGACCAAAAGAGACCCAGTACTTC. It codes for CAISESQGAGPKETQYF.

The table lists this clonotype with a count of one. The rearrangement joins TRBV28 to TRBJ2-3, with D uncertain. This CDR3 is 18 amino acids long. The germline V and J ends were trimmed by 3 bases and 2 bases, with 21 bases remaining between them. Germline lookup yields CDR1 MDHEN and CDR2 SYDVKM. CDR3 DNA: TGTGCCAGCAGTTTTCCTACCTACCGATCCAGGCCCACAGATACGCAGTATTTT. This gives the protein CASSFPTYRSRPTDTQYF. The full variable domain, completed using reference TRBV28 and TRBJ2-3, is DVKVTQSSRYLVKRTGEKVFLECVQDMDHENMFWYRQDPGLGLRLIYFSYDVKMKEKGDIPEGYSVSREKKERFSLILESASTNQTSMYLCASSFPTYRSRPTDTQYFGPGTRLTVL.

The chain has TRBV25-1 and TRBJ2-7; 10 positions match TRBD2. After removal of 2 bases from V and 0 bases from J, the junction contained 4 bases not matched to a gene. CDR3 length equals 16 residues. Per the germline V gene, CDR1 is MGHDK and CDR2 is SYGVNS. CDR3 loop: CASSEPSGRASYEQYF. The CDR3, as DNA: TGTGCCAGCAGTGAACCCAGCGGGAGGGCCTCCTACGAGCAGTACTTC.

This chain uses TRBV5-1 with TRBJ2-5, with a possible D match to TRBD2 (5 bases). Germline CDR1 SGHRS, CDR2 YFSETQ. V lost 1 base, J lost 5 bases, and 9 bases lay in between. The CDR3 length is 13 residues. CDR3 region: CASSLLEAETQYF. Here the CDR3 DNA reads TGCGCCAGCAGCTTGTTGGAGGCGGAGACCCAGTACTTC. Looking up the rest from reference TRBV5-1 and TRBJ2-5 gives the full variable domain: KAGVTQTPRYLIKTRGQQVTLSCSPISGHRSVSWYQQTPGQGLQFLFEYFSETQRNKGNFPGRFSGRQFSNSRSEMNVSTLELGDSALYLCASSLLEAETQYFGPGTRLLVL.

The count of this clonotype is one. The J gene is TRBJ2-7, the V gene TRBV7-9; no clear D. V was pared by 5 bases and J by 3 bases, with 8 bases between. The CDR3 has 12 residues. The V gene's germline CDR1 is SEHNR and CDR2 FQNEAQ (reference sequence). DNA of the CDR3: TGTGCCAGCAGCATTGGGATCTACGAGCAGTACTTC. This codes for CASSIGIYEQYF.

The CDR3 nucleotides read TGCAGCGTTGTCGAAGGGGGCGAGAAAATGAGAGATGGCTACACCTTC. Its translation is CSVVEGGEKMRDGYTF. The rearrangement links TRBV29-1 to TRBJ1-2; the match to TRBD1 covers 7 bases. V lost 4 bases, J lost 6 bases, and 17 bases stayed unmatched. Germline CDR1 and CDR2: SQVTM and ANQGSEA. This CDR3 region has 16 residues.

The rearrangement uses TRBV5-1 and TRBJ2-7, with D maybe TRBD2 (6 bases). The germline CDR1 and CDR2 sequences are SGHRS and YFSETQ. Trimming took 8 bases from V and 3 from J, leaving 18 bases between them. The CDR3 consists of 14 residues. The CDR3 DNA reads TGCGCCAGTCGACCGGGAGCCGATTACTACGAGCAGTACTTC. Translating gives CASRPGADYYEQYF.

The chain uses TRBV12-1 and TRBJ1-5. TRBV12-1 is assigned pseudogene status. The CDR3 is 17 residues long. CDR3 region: CASSSPPLGHSNQPQHF. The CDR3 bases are TGTGCCAGCAGCTCCCCCCCGCTGGGGCATAGCAATCAGCCCCAGCATTTT.

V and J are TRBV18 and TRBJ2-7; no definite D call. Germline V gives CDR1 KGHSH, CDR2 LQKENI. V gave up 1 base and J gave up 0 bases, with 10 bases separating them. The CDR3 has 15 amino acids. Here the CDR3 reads CASSPRDRPSYEQYF. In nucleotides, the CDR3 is TGTGCCAGCTCACCACGCGATAGACCCTCCTACGAGCAGTACTTC.

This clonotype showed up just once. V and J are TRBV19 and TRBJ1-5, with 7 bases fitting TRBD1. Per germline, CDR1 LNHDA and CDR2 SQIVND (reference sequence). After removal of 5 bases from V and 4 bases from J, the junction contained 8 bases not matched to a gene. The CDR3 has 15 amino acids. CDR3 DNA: TGTGCCAGTAGTTCTCATCCGACAGGGAATCAGCCCCAGCATTTT. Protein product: CASSSHPTGNQPQHF.

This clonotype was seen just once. The CDR3 sequence is CSVQEGLLPYEQYF. CDR3 nucleotides: TGCAGCGTTCAGGAGGGACTCCTGCCCTACGAGCAGTACTTC. This sequence joins TRBV29-1 and TRBJ2-7; the D gene is possibly TRBD2 (6 bases). V was cut by 5 bases and J by 2 bases, with 16 bases left in between. The CDR3 spans 14 residues. Germline V gene lookup returns CDR1 SQVTM and CDR2 ANQGSEA.

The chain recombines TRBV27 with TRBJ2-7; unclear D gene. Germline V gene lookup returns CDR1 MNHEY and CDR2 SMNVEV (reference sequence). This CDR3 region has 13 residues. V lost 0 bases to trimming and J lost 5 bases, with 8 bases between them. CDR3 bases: TGTGCCAGCAGTTTATCTCTTCGGAACGAGCAGTACTTC. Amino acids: CASSLSLRNEQYF.

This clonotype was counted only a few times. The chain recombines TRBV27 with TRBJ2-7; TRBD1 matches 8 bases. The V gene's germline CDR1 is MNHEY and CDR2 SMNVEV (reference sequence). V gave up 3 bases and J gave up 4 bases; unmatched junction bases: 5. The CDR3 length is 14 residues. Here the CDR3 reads CASSFGTGVYEQYF. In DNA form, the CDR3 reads TGTGCCAGCAGTTTTGGGACAGGTGTTTACGAGCAGTACTTC.

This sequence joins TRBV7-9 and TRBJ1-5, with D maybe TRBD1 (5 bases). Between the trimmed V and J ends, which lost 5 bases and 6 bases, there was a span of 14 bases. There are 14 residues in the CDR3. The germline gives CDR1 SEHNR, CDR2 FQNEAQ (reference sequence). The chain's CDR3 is CASSKGAGSQPQHF. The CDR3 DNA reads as TGTGCCAGCAGCAAAGGGGCAGGGAGTCAGCCCCAGCATTTT.

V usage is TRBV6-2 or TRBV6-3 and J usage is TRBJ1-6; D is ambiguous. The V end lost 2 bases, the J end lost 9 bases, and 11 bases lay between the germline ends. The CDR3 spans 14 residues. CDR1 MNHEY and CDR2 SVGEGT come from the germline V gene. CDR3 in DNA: TGTGCCAGCAGTTACAAGGCCCTCGGTTCACCCCTCCACTTT. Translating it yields CASSYKALGSPLHF.

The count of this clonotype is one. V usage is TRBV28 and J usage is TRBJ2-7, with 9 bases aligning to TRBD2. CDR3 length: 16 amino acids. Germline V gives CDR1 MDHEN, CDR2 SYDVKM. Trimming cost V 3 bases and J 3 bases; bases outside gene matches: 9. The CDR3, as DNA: TGTGCCAGCAGTTTTGGTGGCGGGGGGGCCTACTACGAGCAGTACTTC. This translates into CASSFGGGGAYYEQYF.

CDR3 nucleotides: TGTGCCAGCAGTGGCTACACCTTC. Translated: CASSGYTF. This chain links TRBV2 with TRBJ1-2; D ambiguous. Germline V gene data show CDR1 as SNHLY and CDR2 as FYNNEI. V lost 4 bases and J 9 bases, leaving 0 bases between the germline ends. The CDR3 loop spans 8 amino acids.